This is a list of T cell receptor beta chains from one sample in a study of cytomegalovirus exposure and HLA in healthy donors. Sequenced by immunoSEQ multiplex PCR; TCRdb stores in-frame clones only, minus some. The sample has under 90,000 clones. Material for sequencing was PBMCs. The receptor source for this set is a man aged 45-60 years in good health and CMV-seropositive. Each CDR3 is given with its conserved first and last residue. The order of the fields is V gene, J gene, D gene, CDR3 protein, CDR3 DNA. D genes are given only for firm matches.

>TRBV5-1|TRBJ1-2|TRBD1
CASSLEGARGYTF
TGCGCCAGCAGCTTGGAGGGGGCGAGGGGCTACACCTTC
>TRBV19|TRBJ1-5|NA
CASSPRQGRGGQPQHF
TGTGCCAGTAGTCCCCGCCAGGGGAGGGGTGGTCAGCCCCAGCATTTT
>TRBV5-6|TRBJ1-4|NA
CASSLGGAGEKLFF
TGTGCCAGCAGCTTGGGCGGCGCGGGTGAAAAACTGTTTTTT
>TRBV19|TRBJ1-1|NA
CASSRMGNTEAFF
TGTGCCAGTAGCAGGATGGGGAACACTGAAGCTTTCTTT
>TRBV12-5|TRBJ1-5|TRBD1
CASGLVLGDRGQPQHF
TGTGCTAGTGGTTTGGTACTCGGGGACAGGGGTCAGCCCCAGCATTTT
>TRBV5-1|TRBJ2-3|TRBD2
CASSFRAGGEDTQYF
TGCGCCAGCAGCTTCCGAGCGGGGGGAGAAGATACGCAGTATTTT
>TRBV6-1|TRBJ2-5|NA
CASTLGHPRETQYF
TGTGCCAGCACCCTGGGACACCCGCGAGAGACCCAGTACTTC
>TRBV6-1|TRBJ2-5|TRBD1
CASAPGQAQETQYF
TGTGCCAGCGCCCCGGGACAGGCCCAAGAGACCCAGTACTTC
>TRBV5-1|TRBJ2-1|NA
CASSPSPSSYHNEQFF
TGCGCCAGCAGCCCTAGTCCTTCCTCCTACCACAATGAGCAGTTCTTC
>TRBV7-7|TRBJ2-2|NA
CASSSKLNTGELFF
TGTGCCAGCAGCTCGAAGCTGAACACCGGGGAGCTGTTTTTT
>TRBV18|TRBJ1-5|NA
CASSPDRNSNQPQHF
TGTGCCAGCTCACCGGACAGAAATAGCAATCAGCCCCAGCATTTT
>TRBV10-3|TRBJ2-7|NA
CAISESAGEGDEQYF
TGTGCCATCAGTGAGTCGGCAGGTGAGGGGGACGAGCAGTACTTC
>TRBV19|TRBJ2-5|NA
CASSITAEAKTQYF
TGTGCCAGTAGTATAACGGCGGAGGCGAAGACCCAGTACTTC
>TRBV7-9|TRBJ1-6|NA
CASSLGSNSPLHF
TGTGCCAGCAGCCTCGGGAGCAATTCACCCCTCCACTTT
>TRBV4-1|TRBJ1-1|NA
CASSQEHRAYLEAFF
TGCGCCAGCAGCCAAGAGCACAGAGCCTACCTTGAAGCTTTCTTT
>TRBV5-4|TRBJ1-1|TRBD1
CASSSGDRDSEAFF
TGTGCCAGCAGCTCAGGGGACAGGGATTCTGAAGCTTTCTTT
>TRBV4-1|TRBJ2-6|NA
CASSQGDSGANVLTF
TGCGCCAGCAGCCAAGGCGACTCTGGGGCCAACGTCCTGACTTTC
>TRBV18|TRBJ2-1|TRBD1
CASSPFQTGSDEQFF
TGTGCCAGCTCACCCTTCCAGACAGGGTCCGATGAGCAGTTCTTC
>TRBV6-1|TRBJ2-3|TRBD2
CASSSSGGYTDTQYF
TGTGCCAGCAGTTCTAGCGGGGGGTACACAGATACGCAGTATTTT
>TRBV19|TRBJ2-7|TRBD2
CASSTTSGSSYEQYF
TGTGCCAGTAGTACGACTAGCGGGAGCTCCTACGAGCAGTACTTC
>TRBV11-3|TRBJ1-1|NA
CASIRKAFF
TGTGCCAGCATCCGTAAAGCTTTCTTT
>TRBV6-1|TRBJ1-3|NA
CASSEARLSGNTIYF
TGTGCCAGCAGTGAAGCGCGTCTCTCTGGAAACACCATATATTTT
>TRBV4-2|TRBJ1-2|TRBD1
CASSQDRASYGYTF
TGTGCCAGCAGCCAGGACAGGGCTTCCTATGGCTACACCTTC
>TRBV30|TRBJ2-2|TRBD1
CAWSRGQSASGELFF
TGTGCCTGGAGTAGGGGACAGAGTGCGAGCGGGGAGCTGTTTTTT
>TRBV4-2|TRBJ1-1|NA
CASSQLGGGIAFF
TGTGCCAGCAGCCAGCTGGGCGGGGGAATAGCTTTCTTT
>TRBV28|TRBJ1-2|NA
CASSLNVELYGYTF
TGTGCCAGCAGTTTAAATGTCGAGCTCTATGGCTACACCTTC
>TRBV19|TRBJ1-1|NA
CASSPRTTGNTEAFF
TGTGCCAGTAGTCCCAGGACAACGGGGAACACTGAAGCTTTCTTT
>TRBV28|TRBJ2-5|NA
CASSPLQGRAAETQYF
TGTGCCAGCAGCCCCTTACAGGGTAGAGCTGCGGAGACCCAGTACTTC
>TRBV19|TRBJ2-1|NA
CASSPLISKEVNEQFF
TGTGCCAGTAGCCCCCTGATCTCCAAGGAGGTCAATGAGCAGTTCTTC
>TRBV19|TRBJ2-5|TRBD1
CASSIDQGTGRETQYF
TGTGCCAGTAGTATAGATCAGGGGACAGGGCGGGAGACCCAGTACTTC
>TRBV11-2|TRBJ2-3|NA
CASSLVGSTDTQYF
TGTGCCAGCAGCTTAGTTGGCAGCACAGATACGCAGTATTTT